This T cell receptor beta chain was identified during a study of T cell responses to AZD1222 COVID-19 vaccine. Profiling relied on immunoSEQ multiplex PCR, and the TCRdb table lists in-frame clones only, not all of them. The sample includes some 120,000 clones, approximately 84% of them seen just once. Findings and caveats of the study: Mapped onto spike, vaccine-associated CD4 TCRs spanned it and were dominant at 160-218 and 743-854. Clonal diversity was possibly underestimated; the donors were predominantly white British and more often female. Following two doses of AZD1222, Spike-specific TCR breadth and depth rose. The reported proportion of spike-specific TCRs targeting unmutated variant regions was nearly half.

About this clone itself: Its antigen is unidentified.

CDR3 size: 15 residues. Looked up from germline, CDR1 is LNHDA and CDR2 is SQIVND (reference sequence). Trimming at V came to 7 bases and at J to 3 bases, leaving 5 bases not matched to a gene. Material: peripheral blood, obtained on day 0 of AZD1222 vaccination. The TCR was taken from an adult in good health. The chain combines TRBV19 with TRBJ2-3, with TRBD2 identical over 12 bases. CDR3 sequence (DNA): TGTGCCAGTAAGGGTGGGACTAGCGGGACAGATACGCAGTATTTT. This codes for CASKGGTSGTDTQYF.